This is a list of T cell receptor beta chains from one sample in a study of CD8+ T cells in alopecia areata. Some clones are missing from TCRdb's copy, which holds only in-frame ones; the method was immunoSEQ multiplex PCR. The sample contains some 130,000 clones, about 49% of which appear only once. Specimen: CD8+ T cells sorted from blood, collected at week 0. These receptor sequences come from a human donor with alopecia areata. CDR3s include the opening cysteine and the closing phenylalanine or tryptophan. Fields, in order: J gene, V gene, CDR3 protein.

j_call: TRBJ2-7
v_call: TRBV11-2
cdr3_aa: CASSSPPVARSDYYEQYF

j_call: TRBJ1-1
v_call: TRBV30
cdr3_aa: CAWSVRGAYTEAFF

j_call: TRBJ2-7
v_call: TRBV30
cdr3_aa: CAWSLGDRQYF

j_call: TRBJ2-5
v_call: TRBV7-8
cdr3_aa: CASSLAGPNGETQYF

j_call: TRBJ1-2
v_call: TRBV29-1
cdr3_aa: CSVESAPSYGYTF

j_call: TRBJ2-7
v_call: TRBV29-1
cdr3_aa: CSVAAGAGGYEQYF

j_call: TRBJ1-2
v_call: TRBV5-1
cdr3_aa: CASSPDSRANYGYTF

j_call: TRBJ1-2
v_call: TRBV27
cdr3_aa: CASSPPRVDGYTF

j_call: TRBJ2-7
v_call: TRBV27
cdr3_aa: CASSSSGGETFYEQYF

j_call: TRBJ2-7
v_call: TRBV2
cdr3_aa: CASSDDRHEQYF

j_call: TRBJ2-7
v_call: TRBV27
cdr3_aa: CASSLSGDEQYF

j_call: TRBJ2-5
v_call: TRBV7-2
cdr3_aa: CASSPWPRETQYF

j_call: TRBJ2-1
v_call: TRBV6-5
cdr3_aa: CASRTSGIEQFF

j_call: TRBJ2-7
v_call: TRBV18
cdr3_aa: CASSPPESSYEQYF

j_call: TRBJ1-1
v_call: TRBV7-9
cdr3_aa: CASSWWDRGTEAFF

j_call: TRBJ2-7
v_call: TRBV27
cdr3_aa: CASSPRTGGEQYF

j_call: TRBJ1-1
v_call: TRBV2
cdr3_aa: CARTENTEAFF

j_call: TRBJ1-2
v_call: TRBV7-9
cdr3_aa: CASRDGSSNYGYTF

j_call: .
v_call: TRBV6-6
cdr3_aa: CASEVTLGQTYEQYF

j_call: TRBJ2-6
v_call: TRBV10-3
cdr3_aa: CATSLTSSGANVLTF

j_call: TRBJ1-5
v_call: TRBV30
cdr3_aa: CAWSPDSNQPQHF

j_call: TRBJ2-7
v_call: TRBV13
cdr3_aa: CASTAGRAYEQYF

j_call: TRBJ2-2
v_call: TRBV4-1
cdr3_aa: CASSPITGNTGELFF

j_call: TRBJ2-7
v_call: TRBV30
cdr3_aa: CAWRGADRPREQYF

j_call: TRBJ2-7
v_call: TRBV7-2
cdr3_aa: CASSPGQDRRFYEQYF

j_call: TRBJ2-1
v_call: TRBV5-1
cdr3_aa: CASSLESLYRGLYNEQFF

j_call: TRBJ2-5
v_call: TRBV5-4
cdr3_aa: CASSSAQETQYF

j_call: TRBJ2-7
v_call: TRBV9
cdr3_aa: CASSIRPEQYF

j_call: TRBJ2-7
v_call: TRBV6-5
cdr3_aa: CASSNGPEPTYEQYF

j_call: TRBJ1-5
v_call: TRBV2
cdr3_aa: CASSEATVSNQPQHF